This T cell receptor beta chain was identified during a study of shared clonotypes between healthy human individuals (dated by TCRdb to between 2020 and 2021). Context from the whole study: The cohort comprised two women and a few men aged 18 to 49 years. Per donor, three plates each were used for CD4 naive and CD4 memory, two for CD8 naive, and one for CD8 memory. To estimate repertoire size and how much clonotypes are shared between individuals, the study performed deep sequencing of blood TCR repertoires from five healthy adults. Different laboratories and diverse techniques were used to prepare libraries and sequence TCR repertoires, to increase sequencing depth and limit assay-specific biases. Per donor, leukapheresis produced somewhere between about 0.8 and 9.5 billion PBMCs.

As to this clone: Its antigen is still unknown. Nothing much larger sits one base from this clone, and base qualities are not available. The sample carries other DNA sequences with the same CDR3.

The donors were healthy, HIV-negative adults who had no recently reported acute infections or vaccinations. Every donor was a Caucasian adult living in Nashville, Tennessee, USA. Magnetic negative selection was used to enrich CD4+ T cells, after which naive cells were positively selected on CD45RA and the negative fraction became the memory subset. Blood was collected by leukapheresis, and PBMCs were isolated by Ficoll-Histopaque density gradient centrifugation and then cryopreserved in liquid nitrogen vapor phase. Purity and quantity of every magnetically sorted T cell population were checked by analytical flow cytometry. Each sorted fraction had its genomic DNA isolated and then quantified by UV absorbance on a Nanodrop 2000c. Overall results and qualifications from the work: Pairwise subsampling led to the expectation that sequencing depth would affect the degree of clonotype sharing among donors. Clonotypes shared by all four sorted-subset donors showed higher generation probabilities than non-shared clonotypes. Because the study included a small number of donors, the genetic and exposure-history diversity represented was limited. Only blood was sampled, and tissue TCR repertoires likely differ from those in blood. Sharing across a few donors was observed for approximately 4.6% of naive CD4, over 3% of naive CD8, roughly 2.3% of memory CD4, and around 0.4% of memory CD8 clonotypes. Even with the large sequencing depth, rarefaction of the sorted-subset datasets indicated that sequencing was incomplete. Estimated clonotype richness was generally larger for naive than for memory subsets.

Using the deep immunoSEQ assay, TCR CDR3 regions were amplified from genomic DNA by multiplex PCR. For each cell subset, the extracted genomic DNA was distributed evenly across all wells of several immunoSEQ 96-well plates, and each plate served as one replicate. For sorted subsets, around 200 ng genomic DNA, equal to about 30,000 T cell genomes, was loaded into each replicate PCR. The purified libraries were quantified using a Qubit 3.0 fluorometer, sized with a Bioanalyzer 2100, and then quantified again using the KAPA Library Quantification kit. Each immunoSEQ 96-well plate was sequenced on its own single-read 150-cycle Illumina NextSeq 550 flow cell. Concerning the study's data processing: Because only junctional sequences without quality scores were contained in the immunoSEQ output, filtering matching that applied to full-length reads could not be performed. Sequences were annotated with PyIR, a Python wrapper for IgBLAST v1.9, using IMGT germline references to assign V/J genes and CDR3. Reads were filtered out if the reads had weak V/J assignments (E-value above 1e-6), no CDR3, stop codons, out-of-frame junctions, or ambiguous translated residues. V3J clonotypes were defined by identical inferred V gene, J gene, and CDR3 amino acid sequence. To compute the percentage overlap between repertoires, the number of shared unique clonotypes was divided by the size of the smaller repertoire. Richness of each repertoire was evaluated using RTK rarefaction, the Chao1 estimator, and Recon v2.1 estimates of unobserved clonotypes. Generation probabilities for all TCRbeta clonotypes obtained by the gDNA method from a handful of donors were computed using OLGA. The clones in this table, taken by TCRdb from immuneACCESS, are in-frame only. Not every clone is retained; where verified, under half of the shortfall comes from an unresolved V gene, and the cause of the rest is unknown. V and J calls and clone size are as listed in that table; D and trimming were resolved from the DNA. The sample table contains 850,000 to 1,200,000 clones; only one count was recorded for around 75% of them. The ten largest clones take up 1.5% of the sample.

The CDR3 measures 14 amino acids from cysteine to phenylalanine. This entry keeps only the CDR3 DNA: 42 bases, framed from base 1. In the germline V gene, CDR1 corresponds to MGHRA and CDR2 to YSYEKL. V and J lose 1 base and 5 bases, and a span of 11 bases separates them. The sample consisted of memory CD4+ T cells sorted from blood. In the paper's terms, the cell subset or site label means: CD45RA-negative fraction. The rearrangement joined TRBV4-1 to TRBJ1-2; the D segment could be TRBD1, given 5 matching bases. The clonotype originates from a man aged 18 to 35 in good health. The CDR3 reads CASSQGAGPYGYTF. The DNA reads TGCGCCAGCAGCCAAGGAGCGGGACCTTATGGCTACACCTTC.